This T cell receptor (beta chain) was recovered during a study of cytomegalovirus exposure and HLA in healthy donors listed by TCRdb under 2017. Regarding the research as a whole: A later analysis indicated that the 90 to 150 validation repertoires were generated on the platform also employed for the approximately 700 repertoires of the first cohort. The study was designed to test whether signatures of past pathogen exposure could be identified by cataloging public T cell receptors. A separate validation cohort of 100 to 150 different subjects was used in addition to the roughly 720-subject first cohort. To predict cytomegalovirus infection status, the study brought together high-throughput TCR immunosequencing, statistical association of individual TCRs with disease status, and machine learning.

Points on this clone: The antigen it binds to is not known. No much larger clone exists at a distance of one base, and base qualities are not known.

From a lookup of the germline V gene, CDR1 and CDR2 are KGHSH and LQKENI. Germline trimming: 4 bases from V, 2 bases from J; junction bases outside gene matches: 5. Measured from the cysteine to the phenylalanine, the CDR3 is 14 residues long. The DNA shown is the 42-base CDR3, in frame from base 1. What the authors observed across the whole study: A later analysis found that TCRs clustered in the first cohort also tended to co-occur in the roughly 120 validation repertoires, with approximately 94% of cluster scores above 0. In vitro tests confirmed that three of the cytomegalovirus-associated TCR beta chains recognize cytomegalovirus antigens. The authors suggested that the approach could potentially be extended to other disease states and immunological phenotypes. The study listed 150 to 200 TCR beta chains as associated with cytomegalovirus. Across donors, most TCR sequences were observed very rarely, whereas some public TCRs were present in many individuals. A later analysis had no HLA typing for the validation cohort, so co-occurrence there was scored across all 110 or so repertoires. The classifier was reported to diagnose cytomegalovirus status with high specificity and sensitivity in both the original and validation cohorts.

Libraries came from the immunoSEQ multiplex PCR assay. For the original study's pipeline: A statistical classification framework was built to diagnose cytomegalovirus status from the catalog of TCR beta chain sequences. TCRdb mirrors the immuneACCESS table, restricted to in-frame sequences. Some clones are absent from its copies; in checked studies, under half trace to an unresolved V gene, and the reason for the others is unknown. The V and J calls and clone size were taken over from that table, and D and trimming were inferred from the DNA. This sample comprises about 150,000 clones, about 86% of them detected only once. The top ten constitute roughly 2.1% of the sample. Donors formed part of the validation cohort, which comprised about 130 subjects and was distinct from the first cohort of 550 to 850 subjects.

The sample taken for sequencing was PBMCs. The sequence came from a human donor in good health. The chain is assembled from TRBV18 and TRBJ2-7, with 7 bases in between that match TRBD1. The CDR3 amino acid sequence is: CASSLTGVAYEQYF. The bases read TGTGCCAGCTCACTAACAGGGGTTGCCTACGAGCAGTACTTC.